Listed here are 20 T cell receptor beta chains from one sample, sequenced in a study of T cell responses to AZD1222 COVID-19 vaccine. Assay used: immunoSEQ multiplex PCR; TCRdb lists only in-frame clones, some missing. The data show roughly 180,000 clones, with approximately 86% seen just once and roughly 0.5% held by the top ten. The sample in question was peripheral blood, obtained on day 0 of AZD1222 vaccination. The receptors derive from an adult in good health.

The gene calls are TRBV30 and TRBJ2-5; no clear D. Looked up from germline, CDR1 is GTSNPN and CDR2 is SVGIG (reference sequence). V shed 0 bases and J shed 5 bases, with 10 bases lying between them. The CDR3 consists of 13 residues. CDR3 in DNA: TGTGCCTGGAGTGTATTAGGTGGGGAGACCCAGTACTTC. Protein product: CAWSVLGGETQYF.

The V gene is TRBV30, the J gene TRBJ1-4; D is ambiguous. The CDR3 is made up of 14 amino acids. Trimming pared 1 base from V and 5 bases from J, leaving 11 bases between. Germline V gives CDR1 GTSNPN, CDR2 SVGIG (reference sequence). CDR3 nucleotide sequence: TGTGCCTGGAGTGCTGACGGAGAGAATGAAAAACTGTTTTTT. It is translated as CAWSADGENEKLFF. Drawing the rest from reference TRBV30 and TRBJ1-4, the complete variable domain is SQTIHQWPATLVQPVGSPLSLECTVEGTSNPNLYWYRQAAGRGLQLLFYSVGIGQISSEVPQNLSASRPQDRQFILSSKKLLLSDSGFYLCAWSADGENEKLFFGSGTQLSVL.

The CDR3 here is CASSQMTGDSNQPQHF. CDR3 bases: TGTGCCAGCAGCCAGATGACAGGAGATAGCAATCAGCCCCAGCATTTT. V is TRBV3-1 (or the pseudogene TRBV3-2) and J is TRBJ1-5, with a weak D call TRBD1 (6 bases). There are 16 residues in the CDR3. Trimming shortened V by 3 bases and J by 0 bases, and 12 bases separated the two germline ends. Germline lookup yields CDR1 LGHDT and CDR2 YNNKEL (reference sequence).

The chain combines TRBV12-3 or TRBV12-4 with TRBJ1-1, with a weak D call TRBD1 (6 bases). This CDR3 comprises 13 residues. V lost 10 bases and J 5 bases, leaving 17 bases between the germline ends. CDR3 DNA sequence: TGTGCCACCACGGGGGGGCGAGGGACTGAAGCTTTCTTT. It yields the protein CATTGGRGTEAFF.

The V gene is TRBV5-1, the J gene TRBJ1-3, with TRBD1 identical over 7 bases. Germline CDR1 SGHRS, CDR2 YFSETQ. V trimming: 0 bases; J trimming: 8 bases; junction bases outside the gene matches: 5. The CDR3 totals 14 residues. CDR3 in DNA: TGCGCCAGCAGCTTGGAGGGGGCCATGGACACCATATATTTT. It specifies CASSLEGAMDTIYF.

The CDR3 spells CASSPAEVATGANVLTF. DNA of the CDR3: TGTGCCAGCTCACCAGCAGAAGTGGCGACCGGGGCCAACGTCCTGACTTTC. The gene calls are TRBV18 and TRBJ2-6; D is uncertain. V lost 2 bases, J lost 4 bases, and 15 bases lay in between. Germline loops: CDR1 KGHSH, CDR2 LQKENI. This CDR3 has 17 residues.

The chain is built from TRBV28 and TRBJ2-3; maybe TRBD2 (6 bases). Trimming took off 6 bases at V and 0 bases at J, with 13 bases between the two ends. CDR3 length: 15 residues. Germline lookup yields CDR1 MDHEN and CDR2 SYDVKM. CDR3 in amino acids: CASRSLGGSTDTQYF. CDR3 nucleotide sequence: TGTGCCAGCAGATCTCTCGGGGGTAGCACAGATACGCAGTATTTT. Full variable domain (outside the CDR3, taken from reference TRBV28 and TRBJ2-3): DVKVTQSSRYLVKRTGEKVFLECVQDMDHENMFWYRQDPGLGLRLIYFSYDVKMKEKGDIPEGYSVSREKKERFSLILESASTNQTSMYLCASRSLGGSTDTQYFGPGTRLTVL.

This chain connects TRBV4-3 to TRBJ1-2; 7 bases map to TRBD1. The germline CDR1 and CDR2 sequences are LGHNA and YSLEER. The CDR3 loop spans 17 amino acids. With 4 bases clipped from V and 3 bases from J, the junction kept 14 bases outside the gene matches. As DNA, the CDR3 is TGCGCCAGCAGCCCGGACGAAGGGGGCGATGGGTACTATGGCTACACCTTC. Translating it yields CASSPDEGGDGYYGYTF.

J is TRBJ2-3 and V is TRBV30; D unresolved. Germline V CDR1 and CDR2: GTSNPN, SVGIG (reference sequence). The CDR3 length is 14 residues. Trimming shortened V by 4 bases and J by 2 bases, and 13 bases separated the two germline ends. This chain's CDR3 is CAWTRTGSTDTQYF. CDR3 bases: TGTGCCTGGACCAGGACGGGTTCCACAGATACGCAGTATTTT.

This clone has a single count. This chain joins TRBV7-9 and TRBJ2-2, with TRBD1 as a possible D gene (6 bases). V was cut by 5 bases and J by 1 base, with 14 bases left in between. The CDR3 runs to 16 residues. In germline, CDR1 is SEHNR, CDR2 FQNEAQ (reference sequence). DNA of the CDR3: TGTGCCAGCAGCACTACAGGGTTCGGGAACACCGGGGAGCTGTTTTTT. This gives the protein CASSTTGFGNTGELFF.

This CDR3 is CASSPWGQDNSPLHF. Written as DNA, the CDR3 is TGCGCCAGCAGCCCGTGGGGACAGGATAATTCACCCCTCCACTTT. This sequence joins TRBV5-1 and TRBJ1-6; 8 positions match TRBD1. CDR3 length: 15 residues. With V trimmed by 4 bases and J by 5 bases, 5 bases remained unmatched. From germline, CDR1 is SGHRS and CDR2 YFSETQ.

The chain is built from TRBV13 and TRBJ2-7, with unresolved D. V was cut by 4 bases and J by 1 base, with 8 bases left in between. Germline V CDR1 and CDR2: PRHDT, FYEKMQ (reference sequence). The CDR3 runs to 13 residues. The CDR3 region has the DNA TGTGCCAGCAGCTCCACGGATTCCTACGAGCAGTACTTC. Translation: CASSSTDSYEQYF.

V is TRBV28 and J is TRBJ2-5; 8 nucleotides agree with TRBD2. This CDR3 is built from 14 residues. V dropped 5 bases and J dropped 2; count of bases not matched to a gene: 4. Looked up from germline, CDR1 is MDHEN and CDR2 is SYDVKM. The CDR3 nucleotides read TGTGCCAGCAGTCGAGGACTAGCACAAGAGACCCAGTACTTC. This translates into CASSRGLAQETQYF.

CDR3 coding DNA: TGTGCCAGTAGTCCCCAGACAGGGTTGGATCAGCCCCAGCATTTT. This gives the protein CASSPQTGLDQPQHF. V gene TRBV19 combines with J gene TRBJ1-5; 7 nucleotides match TRBD1. V lost 5 bases, J lost 5 bases, and 9 bases stayed unmatched. The CDR3 sequence is 15 residues long. From germline, CDR1 is LNHDA and CDR2 SQIVND (reference sequence).

The J gene is TRBJ2-3, the V gene TRBV6-4; 8 nucleotides align to TRBD2. The CDR3 runs to 15 residues. Germline assignment: CDR1 MRHNA and CDR2 SNTAGT. With 3 bases clipped from V and 2 bases from J, the junction kept 4 bases outside the gene matches. The CDR3 sequence is CASSESGGATDTQYF. The CDR3 DNA reads as TGTGCCAGCAGTGAGTCGGGGGGGGCCACAGATACGCAGTATTTT.

The rearrangement links TRBV30 to TRBJ1-5; D is unresolved. This CDR3 spans 13 amino acids. V lost 5 bases to trimming and J lost 4 bases, with 12 bases between them. Germline-derived CDR1 and CDR2 are GTSNPN and SVGIG (reference sequence). For the CDR3, the DNA is TGTGCCTGGGACCCGGGTCCGAATCAGCCCCAGCATTTT. The encoded protein is CAWDPGPNQPQHF.

This chain links TRBV19 with TRBJ1-5, with TRBD1 matching over 9 bases. The CDR3 has 14 amino acids. The junction had 2 bases not matched to a gene; V was cut back by 5 bases and J by 3 bases. Germline-derived CDR1 and CDR2 are LNHDA and SQIVND (reference sequence). The DNA of the CDR3 is TGTGCCAGTAGTGGGGACAGGGTCAATCAGCCCCAGCATTTT. Its translation: CASSGDRVNQPQHF.

The chain joins TRBV6-5 to TRBJ1-1; TRBD1 matches at 7 bases. CDR1 and CDR2 (germline): MNHEY, SVGAGI. The junction had 11 bases not matched to a gene; V was cut back by 4 bases and J by 3 bases. The CDR3 is 16 amino acids. The CDR3 nucleotides are TGTGCCAGCAGTTCTGTGAGGGGGCGGGGGTACACTGAAGCTTTCTTT. Translating gives CASSSVRGRGYTEAFF.

The J gene is TRBJ2-1, the V gene TRBV12-3 or TRBV12-4; D gene uncertain. V was clipped by 5 bases and J by 2 bases, with 7 bases between them. This CDR3 has 13 amino acids. Here the CDR3 DNA reads TGTGCCAGCAGTCTCCTTACCTACAATGAGCAGTTCTTC. Amino acids: CASSLLTYNEQFF.

This rearrangement joins TRBV5-1 to TRBJ2-5; D possibly corresponds to TRBD2 (5 bases). Deletions cut 0 bases from V and 4 bases from J, with 10 bases between. The CDR3 is made up of 14 amino acids. Germline V gives CDR1 SGHRS, CDR2 YFSETQ. As DNA, the CDR3 is TGCGCCAGCAGCTTGGTCGGGGTGATAGAGACCCAGTACTTC. Translation gives CASSLVGVIETQYF.